This T cell receptor beta chain was obtained from a study of T-cell memory formation after mild COVID-19 (TCRdb year 2021). For the wider study: TCR sequence clusters from the two donors were largely donor specific. Longitudinal TCRalpha and TCRbeta repertoire sequencing tracked T-cell clones expanding and contracting after mild COVID-19 in a couple of donors. Two young, previously healthy adult volunteers, one female and one male, were included in the cohort.

PBMCs were isolated by Ficoll-Paque density gradient centrifugation. From the germline V gene, CDR1 is SGHRS and CDR2 is YFSETQ. V is cut by 4 bases and J by 5 bases, and the space between the germline ends is 15 bases. Counted from cysteine to phenylalanine, this CDR3 has 14 amino acids. Left in the record is the CDR3 DNA by itself, 42 bases read in frame from the first base. Sequencing instrument: Illumina NovaSeq 6000. TCRalpha and TCRbeta cDNA libraries were constructed by 5'RACE with constant-segment primers, with sample barcodes and unique molecular identifiers being introduced. Trizol reagent was used to extract RNA from every sample. Amplification of the libraries took two PCR steps, and the second step added a second sample barcode plus Illumina TruSeq adapters. Sequencing of the libraries was done on an Illumina NovaSeq, producing 2 x 150 bp paired-end reads. Per the original workflow: The reads were demultiplexed and collapsed into UMI-guided consensus sequences using migec v1.2.7. With mixcr v2.1.11, UMI consensuses were aligned to TRA and TRB V and J templates and assembled into clonotypes. Expanded or contracted clonotypes were those called significant by both edgeR and NoisET, with noise models trained on biological replicates. For edgeR calls, a false discovery rate-adjusted p below 0.01 and a log2 fold-change threshold of 1 were applied. As an exploratory analysis of dynamics, PCA with hierarchical clustering was applied to max-normalized trajectories of the 1000 most abundant clonotypes. Separately sequenced CD4+ and CD8+ repertoires were used to assign a CD4 or CD8 phenotype to each responding clone. Using fastp at Q25 and MiXCR, TCRdb reprocessed the public reads and kept productive beta chains. Every distinct CDR3 protein forms one entry, paired with its most common genes and DNA. What appears here as the V and J calls and clone size reflects TCRdb's work, not the paper's. The sample table lists approximately 400,000 distinct CDR3 sequences, approximately 24% of them with a count of one. The ten largest clones represent around 9% of the sample.

Study-level results and caveats: SARS-CoV-2 specificity of the second-wave clones peaking on day 37 was not confirmed. Some responding clones were detected in pre-infection memory, which suggested that pre-existing cross-reactive memory T cells had joined the SARS-CoV-2 response. The study included only a couple of mild cases, and larger cohorts that include severe cases with pre-infection samples were judged to be necessary. Contracting CD4+ clones were found mainly in CM and EM memory subsets, while CD8+ clones were enriched in EMRA. Clones that contracted from day 15 to 85 showed balanced CD4/CD8 phenotypes, whereas a second wave of clones that expanded from day 15 to 37 leaned towards CD4+.

A few counts support this clonotype. Its antigen target is currently unknown. No base-level quality is on record; no much larger clone is a single base apart. This chain joins TRBV5-1 to TRBJ1-1; too little of a D gene remains to name it. The TCR comes from an adult woman who had mild COVID-19 (a few samples of this study predate the infection). The sample titles of this study are shuffled in the database, so cell type and time point are left out; the donor was told from shared clones. Input material: PBMCs or a T cell subset sorted from them (not recorded which). The CDR3: CASSLGSQRTEAFF. The DNA sequence is as follows: TGCGCCAGCAGCCTGGGATCACAAAGGACTGAAGCTTTCTTT.